This TCR beta chain derives from a study of shared clonotypes between healthy human individuals. Sequencing used immunoSEQ multiplex PCR; TCRdb keeps in-frame clones, though not all of them. The table includes hundreds of thousands of clones, less than 96% detected once. Trimming took 0 bases from V and 3 from J; bases not matched to a gene: 13. Germline CDR1 and CDR2: LGHNA and YNFKEQ. The length of the CDR3 is 18 residues. This clone has a single count. Antigen: not known. Findings of the study overall: Represented diversity, genetic and exposure-history alike, was limited by few donors. As a rule, naive subsets had a larger estimated richness than memory subsets.

The J gene is TRBJ2-7, the V gene TRBV4-2; 8 bases fit TRBD2. What was sequenced was naive CD4+ T cells sorted from blood. Subset given: CD45RA+ positively selected. The TCR sequence derives from a young woman in good health. CDR3 sequence reads: CASSQDRPRTSQIYEQYF. The CDR3 DNA reads as TGTGCCAGCAGCCAAGATCGGCCGCGGACTAGCCAGATCTACGAGCAGTACTTC.